What follows are 6 T cell receptor beta chains derived from one specimen sequenced in a study of cytomegalovirus exposure and HLA in healthy donors. PCR amplification relied on 60 Vbeta primers (plus 13 Jbeta primers). Sequencing used immunoSEQ multiplex PCR; TCRdb keeps in-frame clones, though not all of them. Of 70,000 to 90,000 clones in the sample, 50% to 80% were seen once. The specimen sequenced was PBMCs. The receptors shown here come from a man in his forties in good health and CMV-seropositive.

The chain is built from TRBV13 and TRBJ1-5, with TRBD1 identical over 7 bases. The CDR3 totals 14 residues. V shed 4 bases and J 2 bases; nucleotides not matched to a gene: 2. CDR1 and CDR2 from the germline V gene are PRHDT and FYEKMQ (reference sequence). The CDR3 is CASSSTGGNQPQHF. The CDR3 coding sequence is TGTGCCAGCAGCTCAACAGGGGGCAATCAGCCCCAGCATTTT.

The V call is TRBV5-1, the J call TRBJ1-6; D possibly corresponds to TRBD1 (6 bases). This CDR3 comprises 16 residues. Germline lookup yields CDR1 SGHRS and CDR2 YFSETQ. The germline V and J ends were trimmed by 1 base and 10 bases, with 18 bases remaining between them. CDR3 sequence reads: CASSLFSDSLGSPLHF. DNA for the CDR3: TGCGCCAGCAGCTTGTTCTCGGACAGTCTGGGGTCACCCCTCCACTTT.

This chain joins TRBV6-6 and TRBJ2-1; D gene uncertain. The CDR3 is made up of 13 amino acids. Trimming cost V 6 bases and J 8 bases, with 14 bases left between them. The germline V gene encodes CDR1 MNHNY and CDR2 SVGAGI (reference sequence). The CDR3 spells CASSLRLGDEQFF. The CDR3 DNA reads as TGTGCCAGCAGCCTTAGGCTAGGCGATGAGCAGTTCTTC.

J is TRBJ2-7 and V is TRBV5-1; TRBD1 matches 7 bases. Unmatched junction bases numbered 3, after V lost 0 bases and J lost 3 bases. The germline V gene has CDR1 SGHRS and CDR2 YFSETQ. The CDR3 consists of 14 residues. The CDR3 DNA follows: TGCGCCAGCAGCTTGGAGAGGGGGCTCTACGAGCAGTACTTC. Encoded protein: CASSLERGLYEQYF.

The chain carries TRBV7-3 and TRBJ2-5, with 11 bases identical to TRBD2. CDR1 is SGHTA and CDR2 is FQGTGA in the germline V gene. The CDR3 totals 16 residues. V gave up 2 bases and J gave up 5 bases; unmatched junction bases: 7. The CDR3 spells CASSLAPSGGMETQYF. In nucleotides, the CDR3 is TGTGCCAGCAGCTTAGCCCCTAGCGGGGGGATGGAGACCCAGTACTTC.

Here the CDR3 DNA reads TGTGCCAGCAGCTTTCGTGGACAGCGGTACAATGAGCAGTTCTTC. It yields the protein CASSFRGQRYNEQFF. This chain joins TRBV5-6 and TRBJ2-1; maybe TRBD1 (6 bases). The CDR3 spans 15 residues. Per the germline V gene, CDR1 is SGHDT and CDR2 is YYEEEE. The ends were cut back, 2 bases at V and 4 bases at J, with 13 bases in the middle.